Detailed here is one T cell receptor (beta chain). Its antigen remains unknown. V lost 4 bases and J lost 6; bases outside the gene matches: 15. This CDR3 contains 17 residues. Germline V gives CDR1 LGHNA, CDR2 YSLEER. This specimen belongs to a study of PD-1 blockade in classical Hodgkin lymphoma. Study-wide results and caveats: Whoever responded completely had baseline diversity much like that seen in newly diagnosed patients.

Method: immunoSEQ multiplex PCR; TCRdb's copy keeps in-frame clones and lacks some. The sample consists of 90,000 or so clones, around four fifths of them appearing once. Regarding time point: cycle 4 day 1 (C4D1), after less than 7 weeks of nivolumab. All trial patients relapsed after autologous stem cell transplantation. Best overall response was complete response, partial response or progressive disease in these relapsed/refractory classical Hodgkin lymphoma patients. The rearrangement joins TRBV4-3 to TRBJ1-2; 9 bases fit TRBD1. The specimen was peripheral blood mononuclear cells (PBMCs), collected before the fourth cycle of nivolumab. The sequence was collected from a human donor with classical Hodgkin lymphoma. For the CDR3, the DNA is TGCGCCAGCAGCCGTAGGGACAGGGAAACGAAAACGGATGGCTACACCTTC. Encoded protein: CASSRRDRETKTDGYTF.